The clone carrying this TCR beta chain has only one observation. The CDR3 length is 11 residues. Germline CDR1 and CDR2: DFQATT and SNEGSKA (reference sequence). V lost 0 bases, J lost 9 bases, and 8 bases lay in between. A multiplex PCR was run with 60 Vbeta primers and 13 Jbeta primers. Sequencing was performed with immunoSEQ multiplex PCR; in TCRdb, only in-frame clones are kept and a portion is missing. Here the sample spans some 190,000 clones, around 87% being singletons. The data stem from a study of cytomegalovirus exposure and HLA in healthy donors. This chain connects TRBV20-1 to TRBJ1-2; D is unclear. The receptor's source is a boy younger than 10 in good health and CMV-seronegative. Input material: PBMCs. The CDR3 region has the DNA TGCAGTGCTAGAGATGGGCACAGCTACACCTTC. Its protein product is CSARDGHSYTF.